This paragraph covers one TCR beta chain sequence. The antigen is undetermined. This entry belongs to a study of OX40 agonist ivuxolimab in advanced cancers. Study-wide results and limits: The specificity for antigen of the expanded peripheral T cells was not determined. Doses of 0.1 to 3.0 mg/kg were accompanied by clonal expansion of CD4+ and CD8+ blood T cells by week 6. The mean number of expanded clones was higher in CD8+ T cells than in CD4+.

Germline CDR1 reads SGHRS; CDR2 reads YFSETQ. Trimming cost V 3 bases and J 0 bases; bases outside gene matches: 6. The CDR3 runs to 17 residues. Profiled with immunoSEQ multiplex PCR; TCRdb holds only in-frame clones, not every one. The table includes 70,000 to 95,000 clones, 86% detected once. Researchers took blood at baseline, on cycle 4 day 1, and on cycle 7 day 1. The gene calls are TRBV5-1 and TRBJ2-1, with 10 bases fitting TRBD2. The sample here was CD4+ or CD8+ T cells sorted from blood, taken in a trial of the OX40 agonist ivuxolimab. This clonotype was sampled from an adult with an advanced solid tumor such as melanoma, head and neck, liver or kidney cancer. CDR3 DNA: TGCGCCAGCAGCTCCGGACTAGCGGAACGCTCCTACAATGAGCAGTTCTTC. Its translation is CASSSGLAERSYNEQFF. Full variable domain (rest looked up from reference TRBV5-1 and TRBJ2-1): KAGVTQTPRYLIKTRGQQVTLSCSPISGHRSVSWYQQTPGQGLQFLFEYFSETQRNKGNFPGRFSGRQFSNSRSEMNVSTLELGDSALYLCASSSGLAERSYNEQFFGPGTRLTVL.